The clone carrying this T cell receptor (beta chain) was observed a single time. The sample originates from a study of shared clonotypes between healthy human individuals. Generated by immunoSEQ multiplex PCR, the TCRdb table keeps only in-frame clones and is missing some. This table holds 2.3 million or so clones, approximately 93% found once. The origin of this receptor is a man younger than 35 in good health. Some clones in this sample may be carry-over from other donors' samples. The specimen was naive CD4+ T cells from PBMCs. Subset: CD45RA+ positively selected.

The CDR3 loop reads CATRNPLFDNEQFF. The CDR3 DNA reads as TGCGCCACCAGAAATCCGCTATTCGACAATGAGCAGTTCTTC. The chain combines TRBV5-1 with TRBJ2-1; D remains ambiguous. Germline CDR1 SGHRS, CDR2 YFSETQ. The V end lost 9 bases, the J end lost 5 bases, and 18 bases lay between the germline ends. The CDR3 runs to 14 residues. Full variable domain (remainder filled in from reference TRBV5-1 and TRBJ2-1): KAGVTQTPRYLIKTRGQQVTLSCSPISGHRSVSWYQQTPGQGLQFLFEYFSETQRNKGNFPGRFSGRQFSNSRSEMNVSTLELGDSALYLCATRNPLFDNEQFFGPGTRLTVL.